This TCR beta chain was sequenced during a study of resident and recirculating memory T cells in vitiligo. Study information: Samples were epidermis from two lesional and two nonlesional sites, plus PBMCs. Findings of the study overall: TCR sequences were not conserved across biopsy sites or patients. No single dominant TCR clone appeared; lesion clonality varied.

As concerns this clone: Its specificity is unknown.

The V gene lost 6 bases and the J gene lost 3 bases, with 17 bases spanning the gap. This CDR3 is 16 amino acids long. Germline assignment: CDR1 LNHDA and CDR2 SQIVND (reference sequence). Patients who had received treatment within the previous three months were excluded. The data were produced by immunoSEQ multiplex PCR, yet TCRdb's version contains in-frame clones alone and is incomplete. Among 290 or so clones listed, about 76% were seen once. The receptor comes from a male donor with vitiligo. The sample was lesional skin. The chain employs TRBV19 and TRBJ2-2; tentative D call: TRBD2 (6 bases). This CDR3 reads CASRRRRAGYTGELFF. As DNA, the CDR3 is TGTGCCAGTAGGAGGAGGAGGGCCGGGTACACCGGGGAGCTGTTTTTT.